These 27 T cell receptor beta chains share one sample of origin, sequenced in a study of cytomegalovirus exposure and HLA in healthy donors. Some clones are missing from TCRdb's copy, which holds only in-frame ones; the method was immunoSEQ multiplex PCR. Here the sample spans about 360,000 clones, approximately 90% being singletons. Material: PBMCs. The receptors here all came from a woman aged 18-30 years in good health and CMV-seronegative.

The gene calls are TRBV28 and TRBJ2-2; 9 nucleotides align to TRBD2. V was pared by 3 bases and J by 4 bases, with 6 bases of the junction left unmatched. This CDR3 is 16 amino acids long. Germline V gene sequence: CDR1 MDHEN, CDR2 SYDVKM. The CDR3 spells CASSLASGVGTGELFF. CDR3 sequence (DNA): TGTGCCAGCAGTTTGGCTAGCGGGGTTGGCACCGGGGAGCTGTTTTTT.

This sequence joins TRBV6-5 and TRBJ1-2; 9 positions match TRBD1. Germline V CDR1 and CDR2: MNHEY, SVGAGI. The CDR3 runs to 14 residues. The V and J ends lost 6 bases and 2 bases, in that order; junction bases with no gene match: 4. The CDR3 loop is CASRTDRGNYGYTF. The DNA of the CDR3 is TGTGCCAGCAGGACAGACAGGGGGAACTATGGCTACACCTTC.

The CDR3 DNA follows: TGTGCCAGCAGTTCCTACGTGGGCGGGACCTACGAGCAGTACTTC. Translation: CASSSYVGGTYEQYF. The chain links TRBV7-6 to TRBJ2-7, with D maybe TRBD2 (6 bases). V lost 6 bases and J 2 bases, leaving 17 bases between the germline ends. There are 15 residues in the CDR3. Germline values: CDR1 SGHVS, CDR2 FNYEAQ.

J is TRBJ1-2 and V is TRBV29-1, with D unclear. The CDR3 spans 14 residues. Trimming stripped 4 bases from V and 4 bases from J, with 16 bases between. CDR1 is SQVTM and CDR2 is ANQGSEA in the germline V gene. The CDR3 reads CSVGVLGRGYGYTF. CDR3 coding DNA: TGCAGCGTTGGAGTACTCGGCCGGGGCTATGGCTACACCTTC. Based on the CDR3 plus reference TRBV29-1 and TRBJ1-2, the full variable domain is SAVISQKPSRDICQRGTSLTIQCQVDSQVTMMFWYRQQPGQSLTLIATANQGSEATYESGFVIDKFPISRPNLTFSTLTVSNMSPEDSSIYLCSVGVLGRGYGYTFGSGTRLTVV.

This clone was found once. This sequence joins TRBV30 and TRBJ2-6, with 7 bases that match TRBD1. Germline assignment: CDR1 GTSNPN and CDR2 SVGIG (reference sequence). With 4 bases clipped from V and 0 bases from J, the junction kept 24 bases outside the gene matches. The CDR3 totals 22 residues. The CDR3 DNA is TGTGCCTGGACCCACCACAGTGTCGTAGGGGGCCCAAAACTCTCTGGGGCCAACGTCCTGACTTTC. Amino acid sequence: CAWTHHSVVGGPKLSGANVLTF. Full variable domain (missing parts from reference TRBV30 and TRBJ2-6): SQTIHQWPATLVQPVGSPLSLECTVEGTSNPNLYWYRQAAGRGLQLLFYSVGIGQISSEVPQNLSASRPQDRQFILSSKKLLLSDSGFYLCAWTHHSVVGGPKLSGANVLTFGAGSRLTVL.

The V and J genes are TRBV1 and TRBJ2-1; the D call TRBD2 from the table was never checked on the DNA. TRBV1 is reported as a pseudogene. CDR3 length equals 15 residues. Here the CDR3 reads CTSSQVSKSYNEQFF. The DNA for the CDR3 is TGCACCAGCAGCCAAGTTAGTAAGTCCTACAATGAGCAGTTCTTC.

The J gene is TRBJ1-5, the V gene TRBV15, with 10 bases matching TRBD1. V was clipped by 0 bases and J by 5 bases; unmatched bases: 7. The CDR3 totals 17 residues. Germline-derived CDR1 and CDR2 are LNHNV and YYDKDF (reference sequence). CDR3 protein: CATSRDSDRGRDQPQHF. CDR3 nucleotide sequence: TGTGCCACCAGCAGAGATTCGGACAGGGGGAGGGATCAGCCCCAGCATTTT.

This clone was recorded only once. J is TRBJ2-1 and V is TRBV11-2; 13 bases align to TRBD2. Germline values: CDR1 SGHAT, CDR2 FQNNGV. Unmatched junction bases numbered 3, after V lost 6 bases and J lost 1 base. The CDR3 has 16 amino acids. The CDR3 DNA is TGTGCCAGCAGTTCGGGACTAGCGGGGTCCTACAATGAGCAGTTCTTC. Translation: CASSSGLAGSYNEQFF.

V gene TRBV5-6 combines with J gene TRBJ2-1; TRBD2 agrees at 11 bases. The germline V gene encodes CDR1 SGHDT and CDR2 YYEEEE. V shed 5 bases and J 4 bases; nucleotides not matched to a gene: 11. This CDR3 is 17 amino acids long. Here the CDR3 reads CASRSGASGRTYNEQFF. The CDR3 bases are TGTGCCAGCAGGAGTGGGGCTAGCGGGAGGACTTACAATGAGCAGTTCTTC.

For this clone: This sample also contains other DNA sequences that code for the same CDR3. This chain uses TRBV28 with TRBJ2-7; D is perhaps TRBD2 (6 bases). Trimming stripped 3 bases from V and 2 bases from J, with 11 bases between. The germline gives CDR1 MDHEN, CDR2 SYDVKM. This CDR3 has 14 amino acids. The CDR3 coding sequence is TGTGCCAGCAGTTTGGAGGGTAGCCCCTACGAGCAGTACTTC. Translation: CASSLEGSPYEQYF.

The gene calls are TRBV2 and TRBJ1-4, with TRBD1 matching over 11 bases. The germline V gene encodes CDR1 SNHLY and CDR2 FYNNEI. This CDR3 is 15 amino acids long. Trimming at V came to 8 bases and at J to 7 bases, leaving 9 bases not matched to a gene. The CDR3 nucleotides are TGTGCCAGCTCCAACCAGGGACAGGGGGTTGAAAAACTGTTTTTT. Its protein is CASSNQGQGVEKLFF.

The chain links TRBV4-1 to TRBJ2-1; TRBD2 aligns across 8 bases. V dropped 5 bases and J dropped 0; count of bases not matched to a gene: 6. The CDR3 sequence is 16 residues long. CDR1 and CDR2 (germline): MGHRA, YSYEKL. Here the CDR3 DNA reads TGCGCCAGCAGCACCATAGCGGGGAGCTCCTACAATGAGCAGTTCTTC. This translates into CASSTIAGSSYNEQFF.

The CDR3 region is CASTPLPVDREGANEKLFF. DNA for the CDR3: TGTGCCAGCACTCCCTTGCCAGTGGACAGGGAAGGAGCTAATGAAAAACTGTTTTTT. The chain combines TRBV28 with TRBJ1-4; TRBD1 aligns across 8 bases. The ends lost 7 bases at V and 3 bases at J; junction bases unmatched: 19. Germline V gene sequence: CDR1 MDHEN, CDR2 SYDVKM. This CDR3 contains 19 residues.

The chain links TRBV5-1 to TRBJ1-1, with 10 bases fitting TRBD1. Germline V lookup: CDR1 SGHRS, CDR2 YFSETQ. CDR3 length: 17 residues. Unmatched junction bases numbered 12, after V lost 3 bases and J lost 4 bases. The CDR3 sequence is CASSYNLGTGVGTEAFF. In DNA, the CDR3 is TGCGCCAGCAGCTACAACCTTGGGACAGGGGTCGGCACTGAAGCTTTCTTT.

This chain joins TRBV2 and TRBJ2-2; 8 bases map to TRBD2. Trimming at V came to 7 bases and at J to 1 base, leaving 5 bases not matched to a gene. Germline CDR1 reads SNHLY; CDR2 reads FYNNEI. The CDR3 sequence is 15 residues long. CDR3 sequence (DNA): TGTGCCAGCAACCGACTAGCGAAGAACACCGGGGAGCTGTTTTTT. Translating gives CASNRLAKNTGELFF.

The genes are TRBV2 and TRBJ1-4; no reliable D call. This CDR3 has 15 residues. V dropped 6 bases and J dropped 8 bases, with 19 bases sitting between them. Germline CDR1 reads SNHLY; CDR2 reads FYNNEI. The CDR3 loop is CASSDEQRLREKLFF. The CDR3 DNA reads TGTGCCAGCAGCGACGAGCAGCGATTGAGGGAAAAACTGTTTTTT. Full variable domain (outside the CDR3, taken from reference TRBV2 and TRBJ1-4): EPEVTQTPSHQVTQMGQEVILRCVPISNHLYFYWYRQILGQKVEFLVSFYNNEISEKSEIFDDQFSVERPDGSNFTLKIRSTKLEDSAMYFCASSDEQRLREKLFFGSGTQLSVL.

The chain joins TRBV7-8 to TRBJ2-4, with TRBD2 identical over 14 bases. The V segment lost 5 bases and the J segment 1 base; nucleotides outside the gene matches: 7. This CDR3 comprises 18 residues. CDR1 SGHVS and CDR2 FQNEAQ come from the germline V gene. The CDR3 DNA is TGTGCCAGCAGCCGGGGACTAGCGGGGGCCACTGCCAAAAACATTCAGTACTTC. Its protein product is CASSRGLAGATAKNIQYF.

The chain joins TRBV5-1 to TRBJ1-1; tentative D call: TRBD1 (5 bases). The germline gives CDR1 SGHRS, CDR2 YFSETQ. This CDR3 region has 13 residues. V was shortened by 2 bases and J by 5 bases, with 10 bases between the two germline ends. This CDR3 is CASSLPGKTEAFF. Written as DNA, the CDR3 is TGCGCCAGCAGCTTACCAGGGAAGACTGAAGCTTTCTTT.

The gene calls are TRBV28 and TRBJ2-1; D is unclear. Trimming took off 1 base at V and 0 bases at J, with 10 bases between the two ends. Germline V CDR1 and CDR2: MDHEN, SYDVKM. This CDR3 is built from 16 residues. CDR3 in amino acids: CASSLFGRYSYNEQFF. The CDR3 nucleotides are TGTGCCAGCAGTTTATTTGGCAGGTACTCCTACAATGAGCAGTTCTTC.

This clone was observed once. The J gene is TRBJ2-1, the V gene TRBV2; perhaps TRBD2 as D (6 bases). Germline CDR1 and CDR2: SNHLY and FYNNEI. CDR3 length: 12 amino acids. Trimming pared 8 bases from V and 10 bases from J, leaving 15 bases between. The CDR3, as DNA: TGTGCCAGCGTACTAGCAGTTACCGAGCAGTTCTTC. Translated: CASVLAVTEQFF.

The gene calls are TRBV5-1 and TRBJ2-3; 8 bases map to TRBD1. The J segment lost 3 bases and the V segment lost 7 bases, leaving 4 bases of the junction unmatched. This CDR3 comprises 13 residues. CDR1 is SGHRS, CDR2 YFSETQ, per germline. Here the CDR3 DNA reads TGCGCCAGCCGGACAGGGATTACAGATACGCAGTATTTT. Protein sequence: CASRTGITDTQYF.

This clone showed up just a few times. Other DNA sequences in the sample encode the same CDR3. The genes are TRBV27 and TRBJ2-7, with a tentative D call TRBD2 (5 bases). The V and J ends lost 5 bases and 4 bases respectively, with 9 bases between them. The CDR3 covers 12 residues. Germline CDR1 is MNHEY and CDR2 is SMNVEV (reference sequence). The CDR3 nucleotides are TGTGCCAGCAGTCCTACGGGGTACGAGCAGTACTTC. Amino acids: CASSPTGYEQYF.

The table lists this clone with a few counts. The genes are TRBV4-1 and TRBJ1-2, with D maybe TRBD1 (6 bases). The CDR3 length is 12 residues. V lost 3 bases to trimming and J lost 8 bases, with 10 bases between them. CDR1 MGHRA and CDR2 YSYEKL come from the germline V gene. The CDR3 region is CASSHLGQGYTF. CDR3 nucleotides: TGCGCCAGCAGCCACCTCGGACAGGGCTACACCTTC.

The chain uses TRBV27 and TRBJ1-1, with D possibly being TRBD1 (5 bases). Germline V gene data show CDR1 as MNHEY and CDR2 as SMNVEV (reference sequence). The CDR3 sequence is 15 residues long. V shed 7 bases and J shed 5 bases, with 20 bases lying between them. The CDR3 loop reads CASTLLPNSGTEAFF. CDR3 DNA sequence: TGTGCCAGCACCCTATTACCGAATTCAGGGACTGAAGCTTTCTTT.

The rearrangement links TRBV5-1 to TRBJ1-1, with TRBD1 as a possible D gene (5 bases). Germline CDR1 SGHRS, CDR2 YFSETQ. The CDR3 length is 14 residues. The V gene lost 1 base and the J gene lost 0 bases, with 7 bases spanning the gap. The CDR3 nucleotides read TGCGCCAGCAGCTTGTTGACAGTGAACACTGAAGCTTTCTTT. Translated, it gives CASSLLTVNTEAFF.

The V and J genes are TRBV6-5 and TRBJ2-1, with D maybe TRBD2 (5 bases). Per germline, CDR1 MNHEY and CDR2 SVGAGI. V shed 0 bases and J shed 8 bases, with 14 bases lying between them. The CDR3 is 15 amino acids. The CDR3 sequence: CASSYSRVPLYEQFF. The CDR3 nucleotides are TGTGCCAGCAGTTACTCGAGGGTCCCCTTGTATGAGCAGTTCTTC.

The genes are TRBV27 and TRBJ2-1, with D maybe TRBD2 (5 bases). This CDR3 is 14 amino acids long. The V end was cut by 5 bases, the J end by 3 bases, with 11 bases between. The germline V gene encodes CDR1 MNHEY and CDR2 SMNVEV (reference sequence). CDR3 in amino acids: CASSIWTDYNEQFF. The CDR3 bases are TGTGCCAGCAGTATCTGGACTGACTACAATGAGCAGTTCTTC.